This section outlines one T cell receptor beta chain sequence together with its context. Intraepithelial and lamina propria lymphocytes were released after the graft tissue was processed. These data are taken from a study of graft-versus-host responses after intestinal transplantation. Turning to the study itself: Isolated intestinal, liver-intestinal, or multivisceral transplants were what recipients had.

Data came from immunoSEQ multiplex PCR; TCRdb stores just in-frame clones and leaves some out. The table records some 13,000 clones, 70% to 85% of them present only once. The CDR3 covers 14 residues. Germline loops: CDR1 MNHEY, CDR2 SVGAGI. Trimming took off 8 bases at V and 0 bases at J, with 10 bases between the two ends. The chain combines TRBV6-5 with TRBJ2-2, with a possible D match to TRBD2 (6 bases). This TCR came from a human patient who received an intestinal transplant, so some T cells may come from the graft donor. Specimen: ileum tissue, collected 16 days after intestinal transplant. The CDR3: CASEWDSNTGELFF. DNA for the CDR3: TGTGCCAGCGAGTGGGACTCGAACACCGGGGAGCTGTTTTTT.